This T cell receptor (beta chain) emerged from a study of Ad26.COV2.S vaccination and SARS-CoV-2 variants. The protocol was immunoSEQ multiplex PCR, while the TCRdb copy is restricted to in-frame clones and leaves out a portion. The sample lists over 250,000 clones, about 89% occurring once. V was clipped by 1 base and J by 1 base, with 7 bases between them. Germline V gene lookup returns CDR1 KGHSY and CDR2 FQNENV. The length of the CDR3 is 14 residues. Concerning this clone itself: Its specificity is not known.

Treatment described: around 19 received Ad26.COV2.S at low or high dose, single or two shots; several received placebo; per-sample allocation not given. Samples were taken on day 63 after the first vaccine or placebo injection. Overall study findings and caveats: Spike-specific TCR breadth in vaccine recipients exceeded that seen in placebo recipients.

This clonotype was obtained from a person aged 18 to 65 who received the Ad26.COV2.S COVID-19 vaccine or a placebo. Sequencing was performed on peripheral blood, taken in a trial of Ad26.COV2.S vaccine versus placebo. This chain connects TRBV16 to TRBJ1-1; D gene unclear. CDR3 loop: CASSQLWGNTEAFF. In DNA form, the CDR3 reads TGTGCCAGCAGCCAATTGTGGGGGAACACTGAAGCTTTCTTT.